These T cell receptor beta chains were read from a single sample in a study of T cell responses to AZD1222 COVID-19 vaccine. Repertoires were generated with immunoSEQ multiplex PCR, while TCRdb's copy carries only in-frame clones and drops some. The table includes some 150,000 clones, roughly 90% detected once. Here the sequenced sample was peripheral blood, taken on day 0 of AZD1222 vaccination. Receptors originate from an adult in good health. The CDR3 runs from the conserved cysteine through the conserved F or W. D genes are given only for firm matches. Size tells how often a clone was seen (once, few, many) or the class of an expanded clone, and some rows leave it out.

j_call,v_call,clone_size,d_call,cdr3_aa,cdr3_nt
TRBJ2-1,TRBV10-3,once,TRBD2,CAISSGLAGGPGEQFF,TGTGCCATCAGCTCGGGACTAGCGGGGGGGCCGGGTGAGCAGTTCTTC
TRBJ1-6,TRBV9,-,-,CASSVGGSSYNSPLHF,TGTGCCAGCAGCGTAGGGGGCAGCTCCTATAATTCACCCCTCCACTTT
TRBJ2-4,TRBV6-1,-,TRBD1,CASSEGQGLLFGKNIQYF,TGTGCCAGCAGTGAGGGACAGGGTTTGTTATTTGGCAAAAACATTCAGTACTTC
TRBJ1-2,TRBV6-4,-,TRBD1,CASSDSPGTVGGYTF,TGTGCCAGCAGTGACTCGCCCGGGACAGTGGGCGGCTACACCTTC
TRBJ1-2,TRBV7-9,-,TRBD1,CASSSVTGNYGYTF,TGTGCCAGCAGCTCCGTGACAGGGAACTATGGCTACACCTTC
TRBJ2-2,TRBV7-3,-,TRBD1,CASSRDRGITGELFF,TGTGCCAGCAGCCGGGACAGGGGTATCACCGGGGAGCTGTTTTTT
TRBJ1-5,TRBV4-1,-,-,CASSQTGTRNQPQHF,TGCGCCAGCAGCCAAACCGGGACACGCAATCAGCCCCAGCATTTT
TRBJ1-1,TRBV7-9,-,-,CASTPRQIVPNTEAFF,TGTGCCAGCACCCCACGACAGATTGTCCCGAACACTGAAGCTTTCTTT
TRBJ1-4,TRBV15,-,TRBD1,CATSRATGRKNEKLFF,TGTGCCACCAGCAGGGCGACAGGGCGGAAAAATGAAAAACTGTTTTTT
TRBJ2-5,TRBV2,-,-,CARLGYYETQYF,TGTGCCCGCCTGGGGTATTACGAGACCCAGTACTTC
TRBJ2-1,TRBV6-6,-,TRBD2,CASSLGLADYNEQFF,TGTGCCAGCAGTTTGGGACTAGCGGATTACAATGAGCAGTTCTTC
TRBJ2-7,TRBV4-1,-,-,CASSLATGSTNYEQYF,TGCGCCAGCAGCCTAGCCACAGGGAGCACCAACTACGAGCAGTACTTC
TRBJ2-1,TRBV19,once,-,CASGGILSSSYNEQFF,TGTGCCAGTGGCGGGATTCTTTCGAGCTCCTACAATGAGCAGTTCTTC
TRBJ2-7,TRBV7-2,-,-,CASSLLGYEQYF,TGTGCCAGCAGCCTTCTAGGGTACGAGCAGTACTTC
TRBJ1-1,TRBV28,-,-,CASSERILQDGAFF,TGTGCCAGCAGCGAACGAATCCTCCAGGATGGGGCTTTCTTT
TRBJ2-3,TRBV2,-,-,CAASSGLSTDTQYF,TGTGCCGCGTCGAGCGGGTTAAGCACAGATACGCAGTATTTT
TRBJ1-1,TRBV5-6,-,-,CASSLVIWGDSRAFF,TGTGCCAGCAGCTTGGTTATATGGGGGGACTCCCGAGCTTTCTTT
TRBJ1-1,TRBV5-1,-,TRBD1,CASSLGQGVSEAFF,TGCGCCAGCAGCTTGGGACAGGGGGTTTCTGAAGCTTTCTTT
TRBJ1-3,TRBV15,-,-,CATSREVRNTIYF,TGTGCCACCAGCAGAGAGGTACGAAACACCATATATTTT
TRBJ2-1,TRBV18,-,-,CASSPPGGGLDEQFF,TGTGCCAGCTCACCACCAGGGGGGGGCCTCGATGAGCAGTTCTTC
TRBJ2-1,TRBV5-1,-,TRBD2,CASSLNSGSSYNEQFF,TGCGCCAGCAGCCTCAATAGCGGGAGTTCCTACAATGAGCAGTTCTTC
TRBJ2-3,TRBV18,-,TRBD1,CASSPGTGSTDTQYF,TGTGCCAGCTCACCTGGGACAGGGAGCACAGATACGCAGTATTTT
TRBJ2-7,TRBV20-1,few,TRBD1,CSASDGTGVSYEQYF,TGCAGTGCTAGTGACGGGACAGGGGTTTCCTACGAGCAGTACTTC
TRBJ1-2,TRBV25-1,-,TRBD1,CASTGPTTGGGYGYTF,TGTGCCAGCACAGGCCCGACCACAGGGGGCGGCTATGGCTACACCTTC
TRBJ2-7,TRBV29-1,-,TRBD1,CSATPGQLSYEQYF,TGCAGCGCTACTCCGGGACAGCTCTCCTACGAGCAGTACTTC
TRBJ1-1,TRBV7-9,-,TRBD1,CASSPGGQLNTEAFF,TGTGCCAGCAGCCCCGGGGGACAGTTGAACACTGAAGCTTTCTTT
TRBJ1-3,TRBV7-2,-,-,CASSLKLAQSSGNTIYF,TGTGCCAGCAGCTTAAAACTCGCTCAGTCCTCTGGAAACACCATATATTTT